This TCR beta chain originates from a study of T cells in Graves' hyperthyroidism and ophthalmopathy (dated by TCRdb to the late 2010s). Regarding the study in general: A discovery cohort of roughly 96 patients, about 40 with Graves' ophthalmopathy and 57 with stable Graves' hyperthyroidism, was used to find distinguishing TCR V-J signatures. In addition, the study compared T-cell repertoires in thyroid tissue and in blood from a handful of Graves' hyperthyroidism patients. The roughly 94 discovery patients were randomly divided into training and test sets at a 7:3 ratio. After sampling, hyperthyroidism patients received methimazole starting at 30 mg daily, and ophthalmopathy patients received high-dose intravenous methylprednisolone. The paper describes TCR Vbeta CDR3 sequencing of 120 to 150 peripheral blood samples, made up of roughly 40 ophthalmopathy patients, 70 to 80 hyperthyroidism patients and roughly 17 progressor patients. Whether ophthalmopathy could be predicted prospectively was tested in an independent validation cohort made up of roughly 19 hyperthyroidism patients plus 17 patients who later progressed to ophthalmopathy. Study-level results and caveats: No statistical method was used to set the sample size in advance, and investigators knew the group allocation. Most expanded thyroid clonotypes (frequency above 0.001) were also detected in blood, a finding suggesting that blood repertoires may reflect thyroid immune responses. A 13 V-J signature model separated ophthalmopathy from stable hyperthyroidism, with just over 85% sensitivity and 81% to 83% specificity in cross-validation and 80%/75% in testing. In validation, progression to ophthalmopathy was predicted by the model with 65% to 71% sensitivity and 72% to 85% specificity, a median of roughly six months before onset.

The TCR beta CDR3 regions were amplified from RNA transcripts. A first-round RT-PCR of the TCR CDR3 used the HTBI primer set with the Qiagen OneStep RT-PCR kit. Libraries were constructed in a second round of multiplex PCR, after which size selection and purification were carried out. Libraries were sequenced paired-end with 100 bp reads on an Illumina HiSeq2000. The paper's data handling went like this. SOAPnuke was used to process the raw data, with reads discarded if the reads contained adapters or uncalled bases, had a mean Phred below 15, or lacked an exact constant-primer or identifier match. High-quality paired reads were merged with COPE v1.2.5, and unique nucleotide sequences were defined as clonotypes. Clonotypes were aligned to IMGT TRBV, TRBD and TRBJ reference segments using MiTCR v1.1. The analysis included only V-J combinations with a frequency above 0.0001, which together covered roughly 99% of the repertoires. A TCS score was defined as the ratio between F50 (clonal expansion) and ExV (chaos), using BLOSUM62-based TCRdist between CDR3 peptides within each V-J. Welch's t-statistics and random forest reduced around 550 V-J features to around 14, which were used in a naive Bayes classifier (R e1071). The similarity between thyroid and blood repertoires was quantified using the Morisita-Horn index. TCRdb handled the public reads itself, with Q25 trimming in fastp and clone calling in MiXCR, and kept productive beta chains. Each entry is one CDR3 protein sequence, shown with its most common DNA and genes. These V and J calls derive from TCRdb rather than the authors' analysis. Recorded for this sample are more than 550,000 distinct CDR3 sequences; roughly 45% of them occurred a single time. About 7.7% of the sample is in the top ten clones.

The study excluded patients with uncontrolled infections, other autoimmune diseases, pregnancy or lactation. Diagnoses were based on clinical symptoms, serum thyroxine and TRAb, thyroid ultrasound and orbital computed tomography. Total RNA was extracted using Trizol reagent, and RNA quality was assessed on an Agilent 2100 Bioanalyzer. With respect to this clonotype: What this receptor recognizes is not known. Base quality data are lacking; no much larger clone is found one base away.

Deletion took 3 bases off V and 4 bases off J, with a span of 12 bases between the germline ends. Measured from the cysteine to the phenylalanine, the CDR3 is 13 residues long. Only the CDR3 DNA stays, 39 bases, in frame from base 1. From a lookup of the germline V gene (reference sequence), CDR1 and CDR2 are DFQATT and SNEGSKA. The receptor's source is an adult man with Graves' disease, either hyperthyroidism or ophthalmopathy (not recorded which). The source material was peripheral blood or thyroid tissue (not recorded which). The chain is encoded by TRBV20-1 joined to TRBJ1-1; the D gene is perhaps TRBD1, from 5 matching bases. The CDR3 region: CSARGGAITEAFF. The nucleotides are TGCAGTGCTAGGGGGGGTGCGATCACTGAAGCTTTCTTT.